This T cell receptor (beta chain) comes out of a study of vaccination effects on CD4 cells after COVID-19. Study details: Participants were vaccinated with two doses of either the BNT162b2 or mRNA-1273 vaccine.

Study-level points and caveats: Nearly all vaccine-induced clones in healthy recipients recognized only SARS-CoV-2. Missing from the study were early post-infection timepoints, and its convalescent patients were few.

The CDR3 is made up of 16 amino acids. Trimming cost V 6 bases and J 1 base; bases outside gene matches: 6. Germline values: CDR1 MNHEY, CDR2 SMNVEV (reference sequence). Profiled with immunoSEQ multiplex PCR; TCRdb holds only in-frame clones, not every one. The sample contains about 41,000 clones, roughly 70% of which appear only once. To note about this clone: Antigen specificity is unknown.

Expansion with viral peptide pools was applied to antigen-specific CD4+ T cells by the ViraFEST assay prior to sequencing. An approximately nine-day culture period preceded the isolation of CD4+ T cells. Vaccinated participants had no history of SARS-CoV-2 infection and tested negative for nucleocapsid antibodies. V is TRBV27 and J is TRBJ1-5; 10 bases map to TRBD1. The sequenced sample was CD4+ T cells from PBMCs cultured with HCoV-OC43 spike peptides, obtained before COVID-19 vaccination. Subset indicated: HCoV-OC43 spike overlapping peptide pool stimulation. The sequence was obtained from a human donor who received a COVID-19 vaccine. This CDR3 is CASSPWDRGSNQPQHF. The CDR3 nucleotides are TGTGCCAGCAGCCCCTGGGACAGGGGAAGCAATCAGCCCCAGCATTTT.